These 7 T cell receptor beta chains came from one sample sequenced in a study of shared T cell receptors in the human thymus. The data were produced by immunoSEQ multiplex PCR, yet TCRdb's version contains in-frame clones alone and is incomplete. This table holds some 700,000 clones, roughly 90% found once. The data were also submitted as part of a second study, on human thymus T cells.

Sequencing was performed on thymocytes. Receptor source: a boy under three years old with a congenital heart defect.

The chain links TRBV18 to TRBJ2-5, with D perhaps TRBD2 (6 bases). V lost 0 bases and J 5 bases, leaving 10 bases between the germline ends. CDR1 and CDR2 from the germline V gene are KGHSH and LQKENI. The CDR3 length is 14 residues. CDR3 residues: CASSPPRRAETQYF. As DNA, the CDR3 is TGTGCCAGCTCACCACCGAGGAGGGCTGAGACCCAGTACTTC.

The V call is TRBV5-1, the J call TRBJ1-1, with D uncertain. This CDR3 has 12 amino acids. Germline values: CDR1 SGHRS, CDR2 YFSETQ. The V end was cut by 4 bases, the J end by 13 bases, with 17 bases between. The CDR3 DNA sequence: TGCGCCAGCAGCCCCGGGTCGTCCCCGGTTTTCTTT. Amino acid sequence: CASSPGSSPVFF. Using reference TRBV5-1 and TRBJ1-1 for the parts outside the CDR3, the full variable domain is KAGVTQTPRYLIKTRGQQVTLSCSPISGHRSVSWYQQTPGQGLQFLFEYFSETQRNKGNFPGRFSGRQFSNSRSEMNVSTLELGDSALYLCASSPGSSPVFFGQGTRLTVV.

The chain uses TRBV5-4 and TRBJ2-3, with 10 bases that match TRBD2. Germline V gene sequence: CDR1 SGHNT, CDR2 YYREEE (reference sequence). Trimming took 3 bases from V and 4 from J; bases not matched to a gene: 14. The CDR3 totals 18 residues. CDR3 bases: TGTGCCAGCAGCTACTCGCCCAGCGGGAGGGTTGGGGCAGATACGCAGTATTTT. This encodes CASSYSPSGRVGADTQYF.

V and J are TRBV28 and TRBJ2-5; 7 bases agree with TRBD2. This CDR3 is 14 amino acids long. J gave up 3 bases and V 2 bases, and 3 bases lay outside the gene matches. The germline V gene has CDR1 MDHEN and CDR2 SYDVKM. The CDR3 DNA reads as TGTGCCAGCAGTTTAGTCCTAGCGGAAGAGACCCAGTACTTC. Its protein product is CASSLVLAEETQYF.

The chain links TRBV6-1 to TRBJ2-3; 14 bases line up with TRBD2. Germline CDR1 and CDR2: MNHNS and SASEGT. Trimming at V came to 2 bases and at J to 0 bases, leaving 7 bases not matched to a gene. The CDR3 runs 19 residues. CDR3 coding DNA: TGTGCCAGCAGTGAAAGACTAGCGGGAGGGCCGGGGAGCACAGATACGCAGTATTTT. Translation: CASSERLAGGPGSTDTQYF.

This chain links TRBV30 with TRBJ1-2; TRBD1 might be the D (5 bases). The CDR3 extends over 14 amino acids. Germline V gene data show CDR1 as GTSNPN and CDR2 as SVGIG (reference sequence). The V and J ends lost 2 bases and 4 bases respectively, with 14 bases between them. CDR3 DNA: TGTGCCTGGAGTCGTTTAAGGGGCCCCTATGGCTACACCTTC. Its translation: CAWSRLRGPYGYTF.

This chain uses TRBV7-2 with TRBJ1-1; tentatively, D is TRBD1 (6 bases). CDR3 size: 15 residues. In germline, CDR1 is SGHTA, CDR2 FQGNSA. V was clipped by 1 base and J by 1 base, with 10 bases between them. The CDR3 loop reads CASSLVTGSNTEAFF. The DNA of the CDR3 is TGTGCCAGCAGCTTAGTGACAGGTTCGAACACTGAAGCTTTCTTT. Drawing the rest from reference TRBV7-2 and TRBJ1-1, the complete variable domain is GAGVSQSPSNKVTEKGKDVELRCDPISGHTALYWYRQSLGQGLEFLIYFQGNSAPDKSGLPSDRFSAERTGGSVSTLTIQRTQQEDSAVYLCASSLVTGSNTEAFFGQGTRLTVV.